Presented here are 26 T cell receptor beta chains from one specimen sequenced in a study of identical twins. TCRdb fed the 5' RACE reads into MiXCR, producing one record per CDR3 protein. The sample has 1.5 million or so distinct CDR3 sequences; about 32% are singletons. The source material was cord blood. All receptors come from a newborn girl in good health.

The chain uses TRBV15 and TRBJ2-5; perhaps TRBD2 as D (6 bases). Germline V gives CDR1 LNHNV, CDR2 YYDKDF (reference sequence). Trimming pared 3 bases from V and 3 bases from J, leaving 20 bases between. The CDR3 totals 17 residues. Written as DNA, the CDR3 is TGTGCCACCAGCAGCGCGGTAGGGACTCTTTGGAAAGAGACCCAGTACTTC. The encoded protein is CATSSAVGTLWKETQYF.

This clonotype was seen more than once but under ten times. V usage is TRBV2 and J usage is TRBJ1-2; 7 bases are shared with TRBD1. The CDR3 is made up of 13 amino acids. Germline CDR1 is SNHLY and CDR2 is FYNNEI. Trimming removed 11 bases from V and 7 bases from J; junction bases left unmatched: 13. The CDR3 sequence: CAVRDSPSAGYTF. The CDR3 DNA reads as TGTGCCGTCCGGGACAGCCCTTCGGCTGGCTACACCTTC.

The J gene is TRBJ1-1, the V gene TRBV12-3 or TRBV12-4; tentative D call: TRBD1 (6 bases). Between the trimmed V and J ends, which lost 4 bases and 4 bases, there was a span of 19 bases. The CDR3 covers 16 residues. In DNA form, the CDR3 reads TGTGCCAGCAGTTCAGGGCAGGGGTCCACCACCACTGAAGCTTTCTTT. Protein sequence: CASSSGQGSTTTEAFF.

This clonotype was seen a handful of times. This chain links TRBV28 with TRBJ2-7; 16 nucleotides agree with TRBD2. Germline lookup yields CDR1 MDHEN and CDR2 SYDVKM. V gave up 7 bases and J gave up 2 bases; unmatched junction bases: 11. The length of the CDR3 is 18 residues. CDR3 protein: CASKRRSGTSGRAYEQYF. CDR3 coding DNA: TGTGCCAGCAAAAGACGATCCGGGACTAGCGGGAGGGCCTACGAGCAGTACTTC.

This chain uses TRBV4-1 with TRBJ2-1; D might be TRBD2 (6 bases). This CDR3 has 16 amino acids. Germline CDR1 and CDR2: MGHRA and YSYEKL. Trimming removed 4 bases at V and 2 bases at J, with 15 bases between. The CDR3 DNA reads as TGCGCCAGCAGCCCCGGGGCGGGGAGAACCTACAATGAGCAGTTCTTC. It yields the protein CASSPGAGRTYNEQFF.

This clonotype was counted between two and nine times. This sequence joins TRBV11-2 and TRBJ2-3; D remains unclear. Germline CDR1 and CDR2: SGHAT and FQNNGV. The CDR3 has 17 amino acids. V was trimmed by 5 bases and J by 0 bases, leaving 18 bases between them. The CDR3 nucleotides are TGTGCCAGCAGCCTCCTCCTGGGCGGAGCTAGCACAGATACGCAGTATTTT. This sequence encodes CASSLLLGGASTDTQYF. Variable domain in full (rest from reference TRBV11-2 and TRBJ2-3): EAGVAQSPRYKIIEKRQSVAFWCNPISGHATLYWYQQILGQGPKLLIQFQNNGVVDDSQLPKDRFSAERLKGVDSTLKIQPAKLEDSAVYLCASSLLLGGASTDTQYFGPGTRLTVL.

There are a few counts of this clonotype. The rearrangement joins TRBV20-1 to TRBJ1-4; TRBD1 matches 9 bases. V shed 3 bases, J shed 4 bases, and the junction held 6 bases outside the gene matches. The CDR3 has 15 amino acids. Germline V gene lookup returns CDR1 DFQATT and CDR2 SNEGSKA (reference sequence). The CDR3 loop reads CSASFVGQGNEKLFF. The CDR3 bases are TGCAGTGCTAGTTTTGTGGGACAGGGTAATGAAAAACTGTTTTTT.

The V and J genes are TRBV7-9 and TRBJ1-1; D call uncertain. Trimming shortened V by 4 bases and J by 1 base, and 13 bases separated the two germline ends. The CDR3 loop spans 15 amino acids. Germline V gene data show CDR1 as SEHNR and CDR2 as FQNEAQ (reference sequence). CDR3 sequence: CASSSTNTPNTEAFF. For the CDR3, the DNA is TGTGCCAGCAGCTCCACTAACACCCCGAACACTGAAGCTTTCTTT.

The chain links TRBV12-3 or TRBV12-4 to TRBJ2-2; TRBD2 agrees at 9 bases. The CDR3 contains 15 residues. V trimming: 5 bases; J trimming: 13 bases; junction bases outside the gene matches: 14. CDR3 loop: CASSLGLALIWGLFF. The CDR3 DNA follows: TGTGCCAGCAGTCTAGGACTAGCGCTAATCTGGGGGCTGTTTTTT.

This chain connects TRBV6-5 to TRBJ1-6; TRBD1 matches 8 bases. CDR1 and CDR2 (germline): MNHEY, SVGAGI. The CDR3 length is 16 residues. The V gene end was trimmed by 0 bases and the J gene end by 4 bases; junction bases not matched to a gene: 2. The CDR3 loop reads CASSYSDRVYNSPLHF. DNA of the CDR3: TGTGCCAGCAGTTACTCGGACAGGGTGTATAATTCACCCCTCCACTTT.

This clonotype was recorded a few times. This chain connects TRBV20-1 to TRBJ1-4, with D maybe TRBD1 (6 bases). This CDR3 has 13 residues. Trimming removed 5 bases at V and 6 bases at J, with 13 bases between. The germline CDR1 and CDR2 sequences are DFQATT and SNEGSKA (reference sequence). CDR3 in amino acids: CSAFGTFDEKLFF. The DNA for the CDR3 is TGCAGTGCTTTCGGGACATTTGATGAAAAACTGTTTTTT.

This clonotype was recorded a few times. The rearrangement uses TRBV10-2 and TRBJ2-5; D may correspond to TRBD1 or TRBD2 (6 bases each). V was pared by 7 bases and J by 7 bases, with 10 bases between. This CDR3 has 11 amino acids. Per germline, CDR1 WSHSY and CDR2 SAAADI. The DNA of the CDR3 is TGCGCCAGCAATGGAGGGGGGACCCAGTACTTC. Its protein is CASNGGGTQYF.

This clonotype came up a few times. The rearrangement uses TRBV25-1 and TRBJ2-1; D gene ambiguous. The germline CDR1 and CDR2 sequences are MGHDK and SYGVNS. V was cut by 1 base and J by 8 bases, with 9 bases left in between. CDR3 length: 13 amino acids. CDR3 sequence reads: CASSESREDEQFF. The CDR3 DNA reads TGTGCCAGCAGTGAATCTCGAGAGGATGAGCAGTTCTTC.

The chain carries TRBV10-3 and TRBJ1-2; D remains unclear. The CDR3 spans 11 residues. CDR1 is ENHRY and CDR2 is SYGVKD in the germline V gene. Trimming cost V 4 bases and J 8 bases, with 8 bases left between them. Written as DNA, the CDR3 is TGTGCCATCAGTGGGGCGGGCGGCTACACCTTC. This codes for CAISGAGGYTF.

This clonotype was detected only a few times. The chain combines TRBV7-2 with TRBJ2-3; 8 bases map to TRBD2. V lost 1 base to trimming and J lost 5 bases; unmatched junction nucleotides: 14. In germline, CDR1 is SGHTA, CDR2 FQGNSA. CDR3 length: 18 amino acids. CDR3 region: CASSLDLASGFGVDTQYF. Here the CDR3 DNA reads TGTGCCAGCAGCTTAGACTTGGCTAGCGGGTTCGGTGTAGATACGCAGTATTTT. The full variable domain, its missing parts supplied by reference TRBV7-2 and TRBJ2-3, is GAGVSQSPSNKVTEKGKDVELRCDPISGHTALYWYRQSLGQGLEFLIYFQGNSAPDKSGLPSDRFSAERTGGSVSTLTIQRTQQEDSAVYLCASSLDLASGFGVDTQYFGPGTRLTVL.

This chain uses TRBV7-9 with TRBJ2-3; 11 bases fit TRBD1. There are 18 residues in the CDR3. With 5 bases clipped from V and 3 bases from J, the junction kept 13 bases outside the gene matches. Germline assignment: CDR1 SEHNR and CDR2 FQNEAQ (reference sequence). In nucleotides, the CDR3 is TGTGCCAGCAGCCCACTTAGGGTCGGGACAGGGGGTACAGATACGCAGTATTTT. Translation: CASSPLRVGTGGTDTQYF.

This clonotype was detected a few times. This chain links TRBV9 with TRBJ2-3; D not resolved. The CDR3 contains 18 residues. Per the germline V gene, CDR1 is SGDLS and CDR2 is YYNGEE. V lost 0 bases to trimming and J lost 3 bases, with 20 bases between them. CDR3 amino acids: CASSVAPGRPPQTDTQYF. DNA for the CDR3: TGTGCCAGCAGCGTAGCCCCCGGTCGACCTCCTCAAACAGATACGCAGTATTTT.

CDR3 bases: TGTGCCAGTAGTATTCGGCACGGACCGCAAGAGACCCAGTACTTC. Translation gives CASSIRHGPQETQYF. V gene TRBV19 combines with J gene TRBJ2-5; D uncertain. Germline V gene sequence: CDR1 LNHDA, CDR2 SQIVND (reference sequence). Trimming left V 3 bases short and J 2 bases short, with 13 bases between. This CDR3 is built from 15 residues. Using reference TRBV19 and TRBJ2-5 for the parts outside the CDR3, the full variable domain is DGGITQSPKYLFRKEGQNVTLSCEQNLNHDAMYWYRQDPGQGLRLIYYSQIVNDFQKGDIAEGYSVSREKKESFPLTVTSAQKNPTAFYLCASSIRHGPQETQYFGPGTRLLVL.

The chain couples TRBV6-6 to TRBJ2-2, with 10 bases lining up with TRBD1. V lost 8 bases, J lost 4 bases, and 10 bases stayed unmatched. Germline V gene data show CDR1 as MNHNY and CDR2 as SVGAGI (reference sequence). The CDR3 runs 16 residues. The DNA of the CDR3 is TGTGCCAGCGTAGAGACAGGGGGCGGTAGCACCGGGGAGCTGTTTTTT. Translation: CASVETGGGSTGELFF.

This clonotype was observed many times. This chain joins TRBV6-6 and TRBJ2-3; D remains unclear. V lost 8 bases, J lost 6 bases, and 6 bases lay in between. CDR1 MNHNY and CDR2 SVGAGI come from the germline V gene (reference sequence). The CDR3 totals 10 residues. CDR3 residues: CASGLDTQYF. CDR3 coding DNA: TGTGCCAGCGGCTTGGATACGCAGTATTTT.

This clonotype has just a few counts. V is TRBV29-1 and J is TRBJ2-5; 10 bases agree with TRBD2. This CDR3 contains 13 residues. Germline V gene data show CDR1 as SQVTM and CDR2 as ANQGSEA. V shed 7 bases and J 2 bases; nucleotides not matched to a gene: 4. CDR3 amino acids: CSGPSGRQETQYF. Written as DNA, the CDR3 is TGCAGCGGTCCTAGCGGGAGACAAGAGACCCAGTACTTC.

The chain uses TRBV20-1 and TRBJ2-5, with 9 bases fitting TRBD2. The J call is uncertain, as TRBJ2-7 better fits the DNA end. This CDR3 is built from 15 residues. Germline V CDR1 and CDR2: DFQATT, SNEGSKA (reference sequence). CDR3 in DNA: TGCAGTGCTAGGCCCGTAGCGGGAGCGACATACGAGCAGTACTTC. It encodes CSARPVAGATYEQYF.

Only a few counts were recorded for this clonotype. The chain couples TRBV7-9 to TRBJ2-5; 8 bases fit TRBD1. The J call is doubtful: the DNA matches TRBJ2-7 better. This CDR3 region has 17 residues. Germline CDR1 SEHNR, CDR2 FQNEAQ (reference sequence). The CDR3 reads CASSSATAGQAHYEQYF. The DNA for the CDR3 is TGTGCCAGCAGCTCTGCAACCGCGGGACAGGCCCATTACGAGCAGTACTTC.

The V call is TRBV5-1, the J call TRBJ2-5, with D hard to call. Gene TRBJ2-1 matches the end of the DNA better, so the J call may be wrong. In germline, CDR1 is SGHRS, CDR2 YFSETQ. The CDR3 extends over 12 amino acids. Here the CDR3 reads CASSLLQETQFF. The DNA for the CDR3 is TGCGCCAGCAGCTTACTCCAAGAGACCCAGTTCTTC.

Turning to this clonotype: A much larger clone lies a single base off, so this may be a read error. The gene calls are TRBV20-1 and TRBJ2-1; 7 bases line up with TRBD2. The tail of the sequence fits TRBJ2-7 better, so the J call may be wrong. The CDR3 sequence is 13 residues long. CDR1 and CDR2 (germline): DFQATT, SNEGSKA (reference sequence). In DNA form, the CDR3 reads TGCAGTGCTAGCGGGGGGTCCTACAATGAGCAGTACTTC. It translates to CSASGGSYNEQYF.

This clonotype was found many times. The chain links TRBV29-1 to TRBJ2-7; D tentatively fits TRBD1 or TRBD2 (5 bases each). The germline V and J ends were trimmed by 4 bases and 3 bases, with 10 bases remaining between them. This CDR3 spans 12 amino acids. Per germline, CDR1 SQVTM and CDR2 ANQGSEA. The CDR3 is CSVVGRSYEQYF. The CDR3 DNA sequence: TGCAGCGTTGTGGGACGGAGCTACGAGCAGTACTTC.